These 26 T cell receptor beta chains originate from one sample sequenced in a study of Graves' ophthalmopathy and Graves' hyperthyroidism (dated 2018 in TCRdb). The data were produced on an Illumina HiSeq 2000. For repertoire sequencing, the TCR beta CDR3 regions were amplified from RNA transcripts. The first round was an RT-PCR using HTBI primers with the Qiagen OneStep RT-PCR kit, and this first round was followed by a second-round multiplex PCR, then size selection and purification. TCRdb took the public reads, trimmed them with fastp at Q25, ran MiXCR for clone calling and kept in-frame beta chains. Every distinct CDR3 protein forms one entry, paired with its most common genes and DNA. The sample records 650,000 to 900,000 distinct CDR3 sequences, about 44% of which are singletons. The top ten clonotypes cover 44% of the sample. Sequenced input: peripheral blood. All receptors derive from an adult man with Graves' ophthalmopathy.

This chain connects TRBV7-2 to TRBJ2-5, with 12 bases lining up with TRBD1. This CDR3 region has 14 residues. Germline V gene data show CDR1 as SGHTA and CDR2 as FQGNSA. V was clipped by 5 bases and J by 7 bases; unmatched bases: 5. The CDR3 reads CASSPGTGGATQYF. CDR3 coding DNA: TGTGCCAGCAGCCCCGGGACAGGGGGCGCGACCCAGTACTTC.

The chain employs TRBV28 and TRBJ2-5, with TRBD2 matching 9 bases. V dropped 5 bases and J dropped 9; count of bases not matched to a gene: 7. CDR3 size: 13 residues. Germline V gene sequence: CDR1 MDHEN, CDR2 SYDVKM. Here the CDR3 DNA reads TGTGCCAGCAGTCCAAAGCGGGGGGTGGCCCAGTACTTC. Residues: CASSPKRGVAQYF.

This clonotype was detected a few times. V and J are TRBV5-5 and TRBJ1-5; 8 bases align to TRBD1. V trimming: 0 bases; J trimming: 3 bases; junction bases outside the gene matches: 5. The length of the CDR3 is 16 residues. Per the germline V gene, CDR1 is SGHKS and CDR2 is YYEKEE (reference sequence). The CDR3 DNA follows: TGTGCCAGCAGCTTGGTCGGACAGGGAATCAATCAGCCCCAGCATTTT. Protein: CASSLVGQGINQPQHF.

V gene TRBV7-6 combines with J gene TRBJ2-3; D is unresolved. The V gene lost 6 bases and the J gene lost 6 bases, with 7 bases spanning the gap. This CDR3 is built from 11 residues. The germline V gene has CDR1 SGHVS and CDR2 FNYEAQ. Written as DNA, the CDR3 is TGTGCCAGCAGTGATCTGGATACGCAGTATTTT. This gives the protein CASSDLDTQYF. The entire variable domain, with the rest obtained from reference TRBV7-6 and TRBJ2-3, is as follows: GAGVSQSPRYKVTKRGQDVALRCDPISGHVSLYWYRQALGQGPEFLTYFNYEAQQDKSGLPNDRFSAERPEGSISTLTIQRTEQRDSAMYRCASSDLDTQYFGPGTRLTVL.

Turning to this clonotype: Since the CDR3 does not end with the conserved phenylalanine or tryptophan, this likely comes from a read error. The chain joins TRBV7-9 to TRBJ2-5; no reliable D call. CDR1 is SEHNR and CDR2 is FQNEAQ in the germline V gene (reference sequence). This CDR3 is built from 12 residues. The V and J ends lost 1 base and 2 bases respectively, with 2 bases between them. CDR3 sequence reads: CASSLDQETQYD. CDR3 in DNA: TGTGCCAGCAGCTTAGATCAAGAGACCCAGTACGAC.

This clonotype was seen a few times. The V gene is TRBV7-8, the J gene TRBJ1-4; 7 bases are a match to TRBD1. CDR1 is SGHVS and CDR2 is FQNEAQ in the germline V gene. The CDR3 has 14 amino acids. The V and J ends lost 5 bases and 8 bases, in that order; junction bases with no gene match: 8. In DNA, the CDR3 is TGTGCCAGCAGCAAAGACAGGGTTCGGGAAAAACTGTTTTTT. Amino acids: CASSKDRVREKLFF.

This clonotype was counted between two and nine times. V gene TRBV12-3 or TRBV12-4 combines with J gene TRBJ2-7; weak D call: TRBD2 (6 bases). The V gene lost 3 bases and the J gene lost 4 bases, with 10 bases spanning the gap. The CDR3 consists of 13 residues. The CDR3 DNA sequence: TGTGCCAGCAGTTTTCGGGGGTTGTACGAGCAGTACTTC. Residues: CASSFRGLYEQYF.

The chain is built from TRBV6-6 and TRBJ1-5; 7 positions match TRBD1. From germline, CDR1 is MNHNY and CDR2 SVGAGI (reference sequence). The CDR3 extends over 16 amino acids. Trimming removed 2 bases from V and 3 bases from J; junction bases left unmatched: 7. In nucleotides, the CDR3 is TGTGCCAGCAGTTACCTGGGACAGCCGATCAATCAGCCCCAGCATTTT. It codes for CASSYLGQPINQPQHF.

The chain recombines TRBV29-1 with TRBJ2-5; D tentatively fits TRBD1 or TRBD2 (6 bases each). The V and J ends lost 7 bases and 4 bases respectively, with 22 bases between them. This CDR3 comprises 15 residues. Germline values: CDR1 SQVTM, CDR2 ANQGSEA. The CDR3: CSDRGRTYLPETQYF. CDR3 DNA sequence: TGCAGCGACCGGGGGCGAACTTATCTGCCAGAGACCCAGTACTTC.

The chain has TRBV5-8 and TRBJ1-2, with D unclear. CDR1 and CDR2 (germline): SGHTS, YDEGEE. The CDR3 has 12 amino acids. V was clipped by 4 bases and J by 2 bases, with 6 bases between them. The CDR3 nucleotides are TGTGCCAGCAGCGTCGACAACTATGGCTACACCTTC. This gives the protein CASSVDNYGYTF.

The genes are TRBV11-3 and TRBJ2-5; 7 bases map to TRBD2. The CDR3 is 14 amino acids. Unmatched junction bases numbered 2, after V lost 3 bases and J lost 1 base. Germline CDR1 reads SGHNT; CDR2 reads YENEEA. The DNA of the CDR3 is TGTGCCAGCAGCTTCACTAGCGCCCAAGAGACCCAGTACTTC. Residues: CASSFTSAQETQYF.

This clonotype appeared a single time. The gene calls are TRBV25-1 and TRBJ1-1; D may be TRBD1 (6 bases). This CDR3 region has 16 residues. Germline assignment: CDR1 MGHDK and CDR2 SYGVNS. Trimming left V 5 bases short and J 2 bases short, with 18 bases between. The CDR3 here is CASSLTTTGSNTEAFF. The CDR3 DNA follows: TGTGCCAGCAGTTTAACTACCACAGGGTCTAACACTGAAGCTTTCTTT.

The table lists this clonotype with a few counts. The V call is TRBV25-1, the J call TRBJ1-1, with D possibly TRBD1 on 6 matching bases. The germline gives CDR1 MGHDK, CDR2 SYGVNS. Trimming took 11 bases from V and 4 from J, leaving 20 bases between them. This CDR3 contains 14 residues. CDR3 in DNA: TGTGCCTGGAGTGTTACGCAGGGGAGCACTGAAGCTTTCTTT. It encodes CAWSVTQGSTEAFF.

The chain recombines TRBV27 with TRBJ1-2, with a tentative D call TRBD1 (6 bases). V was cut by 6 bases and J by 8 bases, with 16 bases left in between. CDR1 MNHEY and CDR2 SMNVEV come from the germline V gene (reference sequence). There are 13 residues in the CDR3. CDR3 residues: CASRALQQGGYTF. The CDR3 DNA follows: TGTGCCAGCAGAGCTTTACAGCAGGGGGGCTACACCTTC.

This clonotype has more than one count but fewer than ten. The chain combines TRBV24-1 with TRBJ1-5; 10 positions agree with TRBD1. The CDR3 totals 16 residues. CDR1 and CDR2 from the germline V gene are KGHDR and SFDVKD. J was trimmed by 4 bases and V by 11 bases; bases with no gene match: 13. The CDR3 coding sequence is TGTGCCAGCAGGTCCTTCGGGACAGGGGTTAATCAGCCCCAGCATTTT. Residues: CASRSFGTGVNQPQHF.

Regarding this clonotype: One end of the junction fails to match germline, which may point to a read error. The chain uses TRBV15 and TRBJ2-2, with D tentatively TRBD2 (5 bases). Germline CDR1 and CDR2: LNHNV and YYDKDF (reference sequence). CDR3 length equals 16 residues. DNA of the CDR3: TGTGCCACCAGCAGAGTGCGGGTGGCGGTCACCGGGGAGCTGTCTTGG. Encoded protein: CATSRVRVAVTGELSW.

This clonotype has at least ten counts. The DNA for the CDR3 is TGTGCCAGTAGTACCCATACAGAGGCGAGCGCTGAAGCTTTCTTT. Its protein is CASSTHTEASAEAFF. This chain uses TRBV19 with TRBJ1-1; no firm D call. Trimming pared 4 bases from V and 6 bases from J, leaving 18 bases between. The CDR3 runs to 15 residues. Germline assignment: CDR1 LNHDA and CDR2 SQIVND (reference sequence).

This chain connects TRBV7-9 to TRBJ2-7, with TRBD2 matching 12 bases. Germline V CDR1 and CDR2: SEHNR, FQNEAQ (reference sequence). V was clipped by 5 bases and J by 4 bases; unmatched bases: 15. The length of the CDR3 is 18 residues. In DNA, the CDR3 is TGTGCCAGCAGCCTCCGGGGTAGTTCTAGCGGGAGGGCGTACGAGCAGTACTTC. Residues: CASSLRGSSSGRAYEQYF. Full variable domain (outside the CDR3, taken from reference TRBV7-9 and TRBJ2-7): DTGVSQNPRHKITKRGQNVTFRCDPISEHNRLYWYRQTLGQGPEFLTYFQNEAQLEKSRLLSDRFSAERPKGSFSTLEIQRTEQGDSAMYLCASSLRGSSSGRAYEQYFGPGTRLTVT.

This chain connects TRBV11-1 to TRBJ1-1; 7 bases fit TRBD1. This CDR3 has 15 residues. The germline gives CDR1 SGHAT, CDR2 FQDESV (reference sequence). J was trimmed by 2 bases and V by 6 bases; bases with no gene match: 9. CDR3 in amino acids: CASSFASGGNTEAFF. The CDR3 DNA reads TGTGCCAGCAGTTTTGCCTCAGGGGGAAACACTGAAGCTTTCTTT.

The chain links TRBV10-3 to TRBJ1-1; 7 bases match TRBD1. Per germline, CDR1 ENHRY and CDR2 SYGVKD. With V trimmed by 10 bases and J by 10 bases, 15 bases remained unmatched. The CDR3 runs 13 residues. In nucleotides, the CDR3 is TGTGCCAGCTCTGTACAGGGGTTGGTTCGAGCTTTCTTT. This sequence encodes CASSVQGLVRAFF.

At least ten counts were recorded for this clonotype. The chain links TRBV6-4 to TRBJ1-6; D gene uncertain. The length of the CDR3 is 13 residues. Per the germline V gene, CDR1 is MRHNA and CDR2 is SNTAGT. Deletions cut 0 bases from V and 10 bases from J, with 7 bases between. The CDR3 bases are TGTGCCAGCAGTGACTCGATACGCTCACCCCTCCACTTT. Residues: CASSDSIRSPLHF.

The chain joins TRBV4-1 to TRBJ2-5; D unresolved. CDR3 length: 14 residues. Germline CDR1 MGHRA, CDR2 YSYEKL. V lost 4 bases to trimming and J lost 5 bases, with 14 bases between them. Here the CDR3 DNA reads TGCGCCAGCAGCCGGACGGCTGACGGGGAGACCCAGTACTTC. Translated, it gives CASSRTADGETQYF.

V is TRBV25-1 and J is TRBJ2-2, with unresolved D. CDR1 and CDR2 from the germline V gene are MGHDK and SYGVNS. CDR3 length: 12 residues. The V and J ends lost 8 bases and 6 bases respectively, with 10 bases between them. CDR3 loop: CASLGPSGELFF. The CDR3 coding sequence is TGTGCCAGCTTAGGACCATCCGGGGAGCTGTTTTTT.

The rearrangement links TRBV7-9 to TRBJ2-5, with a tentative D call TRBD1 (6 bases). The CDR3 has 13 residues. Germline V gene lookup returns CDR1 SEHNR and CDR2 FQNEAQ (reference sequence). Trimming cost V 5 bases and J 7 bases, with 14 bases left between them. CDR3 nucleotides: TGTGCCAGCAGCGGTGGCAGGGGAAGGACCCAGTACTTC. Its translation is CASSGGRGRTQYF.

The rearrangement links TRBV7-9 to TRBJ2-5, with D perhaps given as TRBD1 or TRBD2 (7 bases each). V was trimmed by 1 base and J by 5 bases, leaving 17 bases between them. This CDR3 is 16 amino acids long. Germline V gene data show CDR1 as SEHNR and CDR2 as FQNEAQ (reference sequence). CDR3 region: CASSLGQGGRRETQYF. In nucleotides, the CDR3 is TGTGCCAGCAGCTTAGGACAGGGCGGGAGACGGGAGACCCAGTACTTC.

This clonotype occurred a few times. V gene TRBV19 combines with J gene TRBJ2-7, with D hard to call. The CDR3 contains 15 residues. Trimming pared 0 bases from V and 3 bases from J, leaving 12 bases between. CDR1 LNHDA and CDR2 SQIVND come from the germline V gene (reference sequence). CDR3 DNA sequence: TGTGCCAGTAGTATAGATAGCTACGGATACTACGAGCAGTACTTC. This encodes CASSIDSYGYYEQYF.